This TCR beta chain was profiled in a study of early T cells in non-severe SARS-CoV-2 infection. For the study at large: Chains from this unsorted whole-blood bulk RNA could not be paired.

Germline lookup yields CDR1 SGHVS and CDR2 FNYEAQ. The CDR3 covers 13 residues. The V end was cut by 3 bases, the J end by 3 bases, with 5 bases between. The table lists this clonotype with many counts. Unique molecular identifiers (one per individual cDNA molecule) were attached. TCRdb fed the 5' RACE reads into MiXCR, producing one record per CDR3 protein. The table includes over 30,000 distinct CDR3 sequences, 5.4% detected once. The source material was whole blood, sampled at baseline. The genes are TRBV7-6 and TRBJ2-2, with D unresolved. This sequence was found in an adult who was a healthcare worker with PCR-confirmed SARS-CoV-2 infection or an uninfected control (not recorded which). For the CDR3, the DNA is TGTGCCAGCAGCTTCATAGACACCGGGGAGCTGTTTTTT. As protein: CASSFIDTGELFF.